This T cell receptor (beta chain) comes out of a study of identical twins. Template switching added a universal primer binding site, and final cDNA carried unique molecular identifiers. TCRdb recomputed calls from the 5' RACE reads with MiXCR, one row per CDR3 protein. Among about 520,000 distinct CDR3 sequences listed, roughly a fifth were seen once. This CDR3 spans 15 amino acids. Germline V gene sequence: CDR1 SEHNR, CDR2 FQNEAQ (reference sequence). J was trimmed by 0 bases and V by 2 bases; bases with no gene match: 2. Study-level results: While abundant cord blood beta clonotypes carried fewer insertions, memory repertoires showed no such pattern.

The sample holds a few counts of this clonotype. Its specificity is unknown. These same records also appear under a second study, on T cells expressing NK-cell markers. That report adds: In several experiments, sorting was restricted to alpha-beta TCR T cells by an anti-gamma-delta TCR antibody. In a few donors, dominant clonotypes made up roughly 28.3-65% of CD3+CD56-NKG2C+ cells.

The J gene is TRBJ2-3, the V gene TRBV7-9, with TRBD1 matching 7 bases. Sample: CD4+ T cells sorted from blood. The TCR comes from a young woman in good health. CDR3 amino acids: CASSLQGVSTDTQYF. The CDR3 nucleotides read TGTGCCAGCAGCTTACAGGGGGTTAGCACAGATACGCAGTATTTT.